Each of the 18 T cell receptor beta chains below was sequenced from the same sample in a study of blood T cells in healthy people across ages. Then a second PCR, running about 7 to 11 cycles, was carried out with a sample-barcoded 5' primer and a J-beta primer mix. From the 5' RACE reads, TCRdb called clonotypes with MiXCR, one entry per CDR3 protein. This repertoire shows approximately 850,000 distinct CDR3 sequences, 58% found once; its top ten account for about 20%. Sequences were obtained from blood. Receptors were obtained from a man aged 25-45 years in good health.

The CDR3 sequence: CASSPLGRGRSETQYF. DNA of the CDR3: TGCGCCAGCAGCCCCTTGGGCAGGGGGCGATCAGAGACCCAGTACTTC. The chain is built from TRBV5-1 and TRBJ2-5; 8 bases map to TRBD1. The V and J ends lost 4 bases and 4 bases, in that order; junction bases with no gene match: 12. The germline V gene has CDR1 SGHRS and CDR2 YFSETQ. The CDR3 covers 16 residues.

The CDR3 sequence is CASSVKSGTEAFF. The CDR3 DNA follows: TGTGCCAGCAGCGTAAAGAGTGGCACTGAAGCTTTCTTT. The chain combines TRBV9 with TRBJ1-1, with no clear D. Germline CDR1 and CDR2: SGDLS and YYNGEE. This CDR3 is built from 13 residues. V dropped 1 base and J dropped 4 bases, with 8 bases sitting between them.

This sequence joins TRBV19 and TRBJ2-1; tentatively, D is TRBD1 or TRBD2 (6 bases each). The CDR3 runs to 14 residues. The V end lost 6 bases, the J end lost 7 bases, and 16 bases lay between the germline ends. Germline loops: CDR1 LNHDA, CDR2 SQIVND (reference sequence). The CDR3 protein is CASRARGAGNEQFF. In DNA form, the CDR3 reads TGTGCCAGTAGAGCGAGGGGGGCTGGAAATGAGCAGTTCTTC.

The V gene is TRBV6-5, the J gene TRBJ2-1; no firm D call. V lost 0 bases and J lost 9, with 18 bases in between. The CDR3 contains 16 residues. The germline gives CDR1 MNHEY, CDR2 SVGAGI. CDR3 DNA: TGTGCCAGCAGTTACTCGTTGGGAACCTCGCCCGGTGAGCAGTTCTTC. Translation: CASSYSLGTSPGEQFF.

V and J are TRBV14 and TRBJ2-7; perhaps TRBD2 as D (5 bases). V dropped 2 bases and J dropped 9 bases, with 14 bases sitting between them. Germline values: CDR1 SGHDN, CDR2 FVKESK. The CDR3 totals 13 residues. CDR3 nucleotides: TGTGCCAGCAGCCAAACCCGACTAAGTGCGCAGTACTTC. Translation: CASSQTRLSAQYF.

The chain uses TRBV2 and TRBJ2-1, with D possibly TRBD2 on 6 matching bases. This CDR3 comprises 16 residues. V was pared by 7 bases and J by 10 bases, with 26 bases between. The germline V gene encodes CDR1 SNHLY and CDR2 FYNNEI. In nucleotides, the CDR3 is TGTGCCAGCAAGGAGGGAAGCGAATCCCTCACGGGCGAGCAGTTCTTC. Amino acid sequence: CASKEGSESLTGEQFF. Full variable domain (missing parts from reference TRBV2 and TRBJ2-1): EPEVTQTPSHQVTQMGQEVILRCVPISNHLYFYWYRQILGQKVEFLVSFYNNEISEKSEIFDDQFSVERPDGSNFTLKIRSTKLEDSAMYFCASKEGSESLTGEQFFGPGTRLTVL.

The chain couples TRBV28 to TRBJ1-1, with unresolved D. V dropped 7 bases and J dropped 1 base, with 16 bases sitting between them. From germline, CDR1 is MDHEN and CDR2 SYDVKM. The CDR3 length is 15 residues. The CDR3 DNA follows: TGTGCCAGCACCCAGGAGGGAACGGGGAACACTGAAGCTTTCTTT. The encoded protein is CASTQEGTGNTEAFF.

This clonotype came up once. The genes are TRBV4-2 and TRBJ1-4; D remains unclear. This CDR3 spans 14 amino acids. CDR1 and CDR2 (germline): LGHNA, YNFKEQ. Between the trimmed V and J ends, which lost 3 bases and 4 bases, there was a span of 9 bases. The CDR3 region is CASSQGFFNEKLFF. DNA of the CDR3: TGTGCCAGCAGCCAGGGATTCTTTAATGAAAAACTGTTTTTT.

This clonotype came up a few times. The chain links TRBV14 to TRBJ2-7; 11 bases are shared with TRBD2. The better agreement between TRBJ2-5 and the DNA end casts doubt on the J call. Per the germline V gene, CDR1 is SGHDN and CDR2 is FVKESK. This CDR3 contains 14 residues. CDR3 amino acids: CASSRWTSGETQYF. CDR3 coding DNA: TGTGCCAGCAGCCGCTGGACTAGCGGGGAGACCCAGTACTTC.

V usage is TRBV12-3 or TRBV12-4 and J usage is TRBJ1-1; D gene uncertain. V gave up 1 base and J gave up 1 base, with 7 bases separating them. The CDR3 is 14 amino acids. CDR3 sequence: CASSLGEENTEAFF. CDR3 DNA: TGTGCCAGCAGTTTAGGTGAGGAGAACACTGAAGCTTTCTTT.

A single count supports this clonotype. The genes are TRBV13 and TRBJ2-7; possibly TRBD1 or TRBD2 for D (5 bases each). CDR3 length: 14 amino acids. V was cut by 5 bases and J by 2 bases, with 13 bases left in between. Germline V gene sequence: CDR1 PRHDT, CDR2 FYEKMQ (reference sequence). CDR3 sequence: CASSDGTDTYEQYF. The CDR3 bases are TGTGCCAGCAGCGACGGGACGGATACCTACGAGCAGTACTTC. Complete variable domain (other parts from reference TRBV13 and TRBJ2-7): AAGVIQSPRHLIKEKRETATLKCYPIPRHDTVYWYQQGPGQDPQFLISFYEKMQSDKGSIPDRFSAQQFSDYHSELNMSSLELGDSALYFCASSDGTDTYEQYFGPGTRLTVT.

The chain couples TRBV7-3 to TRBJ2-3; 7 nucleotides line up with TRBD2. Germline V gene lookup returns CDR1 SGHTA and CDR2 FQGTGA. J was trimmed by 5 bases and V by 1 base; bases with no gene match: 3. The CDR3 sequence is 14 residues long. The CDR3 DNA follows: TGTGCCAGCAGCTTAAGTACGGGAGGAGATACGCAGTATTTT. It encodes CASSLSTGGDTQYF.

With regard to this clonotype: One end of the junction varies from germline; a read error may be responsible. The gene calls are TRBV4-3 and TRBJ2-7; D possibly corresponds to TRBD2 (6 bases). Germline V gene sequence: CDR1 LGHNA, CDR2 YSLEER. The CDR3 has 14 amino acids. CDR3: CTSSQGIGSHEQYF. The CDR3 DNA sequence: TGCACCAGCAGCCAAGGAATCGGGAGCCACGAGCAGTACTTC.

The V and J genes are TRBV20-1 and TRBJ2-7; 7 bases map to TRBD2. J gave up 0 bases and V 3 bases, and 5 bases lay outside the gene matches. CDR1 is DFQATT and CDR2 is SNEGSKA in the germline V gene (reference sequence). This CDR3 spans 14 amino acids. CDR3 DNA sequence: TGCAGTGCTAGTTGGCTAGCGGCCTCCTACGAGCAGTACTTC. Protein: CSASWLAASYEQYF.

The chain links TRBV20-1 to TRBJ2-3; D tentatively fits TRBD1 or TRBD2 (5 bases each). This CDR3 has 14 residues. Per germline, CDR1 DFQATT and CDR2 SNEGSKA (reference sequence). Deletions cut 3 bases from V and 0 bases from J, with 10 bases between. DNA of the CDR3: TGCAGTGCTAGGTTGGGGGTAAGCACAGATACGCAGTATTTT. Amino acids: CSARLGVSTDTQYF.

The V call is TRBV10-3, the J call TRBJ1-2; D is undetermined. The CDR3 has 15 amino acids. CDR1 ENHRY and CDR2 SYGVKD come from the germline V gene. The V end lost 0 bases, the J end lost 0 bases, and 8 bases lay between the germline ends. The CDR3 reads CAISESRETNYGYTF. The CDR3 region has the DNA TGTGCCATCAGTGAGTCAAGGGAAACTAACTATGGCTACACCTTC.

Only a few counts were recorded for this clonotype. This chain joins TRBV20-1 and TRBJ2-5; 12 nucleotides align to TRBD2. The germline V gene encodes CDR1 DFQATT and CDR2 SNEGSKA (reference sequence). The CDR3 is 16 residues long. V gave up 0 bases and J gave up 4 bases; unmatched junction bases: 6. The CDR3: CSARDLAGGPGETQYF. The CDR3 nucleotides are TGCAGTGCTAGAGACCTAGCGGGAGGGCCGGGAGAGACCCAGTACTTC.

V usage is TRBV24-1 and J usage is TRBJ2-5; D might be TRBD2 (5 bases). Trimming stripped 4 bases from V and 2 bases from J, with 7 bases between. This CDR3 is built from 13 residues. Germline CDR1 and CDR2: KGHDR and SFDVKD. In DNA, the CDR3 is TGTGCCACCAGTGAAGGGAGTCAAGAGACCCAGTACTTC. Translated: CATSEGSQETQYF.